In its sample, the clone carrying this T cell receptor (beta chain) was seen once. This sample was taken from a study of lymphopenia after photon versus proton radiotherapy. Sequencing was performed with immunoSEQ multiplex PCR; in TCRdb, only in-frame clones are kept and a portion is missing. The sample has about 12,000 clones, 89% seen once; the top ten hold more than 2.5%. Specimen: peripheral blood, collected from a patient treated with proton-based radiotherapy. The source of this sequence is a man in his fifties or sixties with pancreatic cancer.

CDR3 in DNA: TGCGCCAGCAGGTCCGGTACAGGGGCTGGAAACACCATATATTTT. Encoded protein: CASRSGTGAGNTIYF. The rearrangement joins TRBV5-1 to TRBJ1-3; 7 bases agree with TRBD1. V dropped 5 bases and J dropped 2; count of bases not matched to a gene: 7. The germline CDR1 and CDR2 sequences are SGHRS and YFSETQ. This CDR3 has 15 amino acids.